The text below deals with one T cell receptor beta chain. The sample originates from a study of blood T cell repertoires in COVID-19. A COVID-19 case had been met by exposed participants during the 2 weeks before study entry. CDR1 is SGHTS, CDR2 YDEGEE, per germline. Trimming removed 5 bases at V and 5 bases at J, with 19 bases between. The CDR3 is made up of 15 amino acids. Assay used: immunoSEQ multiplex PCR; TCRdb lists only in-frame clones, some missing. The repertoire consists of some 340,000 clones, with more than 90% occurring once and the leading ten covering roughly 3.9%. This receptor was identified in a woman aged 25 to 39 who had been exposed to COVID-19. The chain recombines TRBV5-8 with TRBJ1-1; D perhaps matches TRBD1 (6 bases). Sequenced: PBMCs or T cells enriched from blood (not recorded which). The CDR3 region is CASSPGRGAGTEAFF. The CDR3 nucleotides are TGTGCCAGCAGTCCCGGGAGGGGGGCAGGGACTGAAGCTTTCTTT.